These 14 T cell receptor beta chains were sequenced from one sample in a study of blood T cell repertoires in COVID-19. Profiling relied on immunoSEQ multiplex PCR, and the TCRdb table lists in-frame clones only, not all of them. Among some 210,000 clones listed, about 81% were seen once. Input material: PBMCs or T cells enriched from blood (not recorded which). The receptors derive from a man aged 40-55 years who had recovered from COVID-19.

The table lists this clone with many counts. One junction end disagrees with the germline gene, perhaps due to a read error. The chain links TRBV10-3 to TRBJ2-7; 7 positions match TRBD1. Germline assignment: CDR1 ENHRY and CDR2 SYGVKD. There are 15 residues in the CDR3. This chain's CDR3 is CAISPNPRDSYKQYF. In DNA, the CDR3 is TGTGCCATCAGTCCGAATCCAAGGGACAGCTACAAGCAGTACTTC.

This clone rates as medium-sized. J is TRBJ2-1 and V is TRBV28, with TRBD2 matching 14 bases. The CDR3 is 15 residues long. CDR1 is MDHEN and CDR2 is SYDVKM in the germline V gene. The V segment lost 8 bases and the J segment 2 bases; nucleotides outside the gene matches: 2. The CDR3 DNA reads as TGTGCCAGCCGGGGACTAGCGGGGGCCTACAATGAGCAGTTCTTC. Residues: CASRGLAGAYNEQFF. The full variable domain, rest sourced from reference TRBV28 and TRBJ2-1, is DVKVTQSSRYLVKRTGEKVFLECVQDMDHENMFWYRQDPGLGLRLIYFSYDVKMKEKGDIPEGYSVSREKKERFSLILESASTNQTSMYLCASRGLAGAYNEQFFGPGTRLTVL.

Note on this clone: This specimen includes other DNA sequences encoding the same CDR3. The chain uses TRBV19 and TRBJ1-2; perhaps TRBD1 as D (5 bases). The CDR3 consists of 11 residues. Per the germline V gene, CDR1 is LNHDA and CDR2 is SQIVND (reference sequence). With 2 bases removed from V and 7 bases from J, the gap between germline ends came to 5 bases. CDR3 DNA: TGTGCCAGTAGTATAAGGGGTGGCTACACCTTC. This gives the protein CASSIRGGYTF.

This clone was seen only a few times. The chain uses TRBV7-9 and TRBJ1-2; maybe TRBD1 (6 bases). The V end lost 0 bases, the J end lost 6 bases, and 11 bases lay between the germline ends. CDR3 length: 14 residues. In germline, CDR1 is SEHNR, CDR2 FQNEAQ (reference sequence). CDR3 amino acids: CASSLADRFNGYTF. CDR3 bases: TGTGCCAGCAGCTTAGCGGACAGATTTAATGGCTACACCTTC.

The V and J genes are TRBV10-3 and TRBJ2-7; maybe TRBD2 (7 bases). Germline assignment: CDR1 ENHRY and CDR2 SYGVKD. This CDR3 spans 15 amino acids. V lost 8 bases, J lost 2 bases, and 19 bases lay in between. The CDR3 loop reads CAISVGGGGTYEQYF. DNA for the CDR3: TGTGCCATCTCCGTGGGGGGGGGCGGAACCTACGAGCAGTACTTC.

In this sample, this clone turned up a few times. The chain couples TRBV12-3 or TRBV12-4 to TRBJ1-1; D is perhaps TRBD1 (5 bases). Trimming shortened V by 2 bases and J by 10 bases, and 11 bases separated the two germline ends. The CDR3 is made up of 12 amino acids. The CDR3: CASSLYNGGAFF. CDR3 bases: TGTGCCAGCAGTTTATATAACGGGGGAGCTTTCTTT.

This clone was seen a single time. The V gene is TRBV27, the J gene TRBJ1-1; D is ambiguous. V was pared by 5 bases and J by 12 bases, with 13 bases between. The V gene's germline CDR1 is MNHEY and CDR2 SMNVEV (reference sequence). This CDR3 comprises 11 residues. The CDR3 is CASSPGLGTFF. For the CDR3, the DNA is TGTGCCAGCAGTCCAGGACTCGGAACTTTCTTT.

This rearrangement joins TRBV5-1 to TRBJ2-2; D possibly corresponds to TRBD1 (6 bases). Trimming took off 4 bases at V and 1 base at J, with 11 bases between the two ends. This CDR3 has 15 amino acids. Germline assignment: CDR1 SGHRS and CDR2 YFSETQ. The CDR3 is CASSPGTQNTGELFF. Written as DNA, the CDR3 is TGCGCCAGCAGCCCGGGGACACAGAACACCGGGGAGCTGTTTTTT.

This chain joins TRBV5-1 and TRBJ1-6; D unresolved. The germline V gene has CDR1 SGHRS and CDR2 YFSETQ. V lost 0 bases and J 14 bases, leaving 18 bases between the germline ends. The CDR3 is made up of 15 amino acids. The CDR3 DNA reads TGCGCCAGCAGCTTGGAACCACCTTCCAAAGAGGCCCTCCACTTT. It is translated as CASSLEPPSKEALHF.

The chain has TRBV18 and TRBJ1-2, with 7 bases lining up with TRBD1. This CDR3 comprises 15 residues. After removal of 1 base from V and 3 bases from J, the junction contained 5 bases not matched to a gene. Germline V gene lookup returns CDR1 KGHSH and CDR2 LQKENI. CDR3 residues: CASSPLNDRDYGYTF. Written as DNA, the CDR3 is TGTGCCAGCTCACCACTAAACGACAGGGACTATGGCTACACCTTC.

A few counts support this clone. The CDR3 here is CASSMVDRGIMNTEAFF. CDR3 in DNA: TGTGCCAGTAGTATGGTGGACAGGGGAATTATGAACACTGAAGCTTTCTTT. The chain combines TRBV19 with TRBJ1-1; TRBD1 matches at 9 bases. There are 17 residues in the CDR3. CDR1 is LNHDA, CDR2 SQIVND, per germline (reference sequence). V was clipped by 3 bases and J by 0 bases; unmatched bases: 8.

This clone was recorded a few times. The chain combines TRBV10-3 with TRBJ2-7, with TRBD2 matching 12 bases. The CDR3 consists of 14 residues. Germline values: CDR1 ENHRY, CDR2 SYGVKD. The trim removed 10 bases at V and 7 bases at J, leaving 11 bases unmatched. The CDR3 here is CATGGLAGMAEQYF. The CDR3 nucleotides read TGTGCCACCGGGGGACTAGCGGGCATGGCGGAGCAGTACTTC.

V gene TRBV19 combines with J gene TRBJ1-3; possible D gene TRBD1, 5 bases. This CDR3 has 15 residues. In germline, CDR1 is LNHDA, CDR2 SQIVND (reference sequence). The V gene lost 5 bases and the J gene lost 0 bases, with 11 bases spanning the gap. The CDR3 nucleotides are TGTGCCAGTAGTGTGGATAGGGGCTCTGGAAACACCATATATTTT. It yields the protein CASSVDRGSGNTIYF. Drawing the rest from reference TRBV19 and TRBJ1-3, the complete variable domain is DGGITQSPKYLFRKEGQNVTLSCEQNLNHDAMYWYRQDPGQGLRLIYYSQIVNDFQKGDIAEGYSVSREKKESFPLTVTSAQKNPTAFYLCASSVDRGSGNTIYFGEGSWLTVV.

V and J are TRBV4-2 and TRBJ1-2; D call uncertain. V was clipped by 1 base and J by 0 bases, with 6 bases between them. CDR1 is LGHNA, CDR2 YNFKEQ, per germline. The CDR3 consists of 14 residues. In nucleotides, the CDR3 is TGTGCCAGCAGCCAAGTCTCGGCTAACTATGGCTACACCTTC. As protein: CASSQVSANYGYTF.